This T cell receptor beta chain was observed in a study of CD8+ T cells in alopecia areata. The CDR3 length is 10 residues. V lost 8 bases and J 9 bases, leaving 13 bases between the germline ends. CDR1 is SQVTM, CDR2 ANQGSEA, per germline. Regarding the study as a whole: TCR sharing was clearer in mice than between patients, perhaps partly owing to patient HLA diversity. Sequencing of scalp samples also captures resident alphabeta T cells of normal skin.

The sequencing template was cDNA reverse transcribed from extracted RNA. Some clones are missing from TCRdb's copy, which holds only in-frame ones; the method was immunoSEQ multiplex PCR. The sample has 110,000 or so clones; roughly 68% are singletons. This clone has just a few counts. Its antigen is not identified. Sequenced input: CD4+ T cells sorted from blood. The chain has TRBV29-1 and TRBJ2-5; D may be TRBD1 or TRBD2 (5 bases each). This TCR derives from a human donor in good health. Written as DNA, the CDR3 is TGCAGCTCCACGGGACCACCCCAGTACTTC. Translation: CSSTGPPQYF.